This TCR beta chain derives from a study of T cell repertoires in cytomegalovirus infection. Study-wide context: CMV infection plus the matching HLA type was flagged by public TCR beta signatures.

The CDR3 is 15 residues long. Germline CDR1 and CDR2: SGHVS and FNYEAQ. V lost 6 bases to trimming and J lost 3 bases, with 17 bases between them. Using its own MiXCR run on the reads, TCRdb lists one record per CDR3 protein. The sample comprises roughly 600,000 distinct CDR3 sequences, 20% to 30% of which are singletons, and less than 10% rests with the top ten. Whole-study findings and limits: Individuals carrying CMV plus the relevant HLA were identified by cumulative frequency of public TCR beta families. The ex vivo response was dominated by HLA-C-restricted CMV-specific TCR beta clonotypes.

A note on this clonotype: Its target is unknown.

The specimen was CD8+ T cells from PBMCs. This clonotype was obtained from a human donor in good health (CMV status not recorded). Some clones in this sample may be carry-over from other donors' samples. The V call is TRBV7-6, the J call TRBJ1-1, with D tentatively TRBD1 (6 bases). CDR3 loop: CASRQRTASDTEAFF. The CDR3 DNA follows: TGTGCCAGCAGACAGAGGACAGCCTCGGACACTGAAGCTTTCTTT.